This T cell receptor (beta chain) was recovered during a study of CD8+CD57+ T cells in acquired aplastic anemia. Study-wide background: Sorted CD4+ plus CD8+ cells gave DNA averaging approximately 3.2 ug. Healthy donor sequencing depth: around 10 million CD4+, 11 million to 14 million CD8+ reads.

Profiles of TCR beta VDJ and CDR3 were generated from a genomic DNA template. TCRdb reprocessed the reads with MiXCR, giving one entry per CDR3 protein. Of around 68,000 distinct CDR3 sequences detected, approximately 50% appear once; the ten largest clones hold about 8.9%. This clonotype has ten or more counts. Antigen specificity is unknown. CDR1 is MNHEY, CDR2 SMNVEV, per germline (reference sequence). The CDR3 length is 14 residues. Between the trimmed V and J ends, which lost 7 bases and 5 bases, there was a span of 15 bases. General observations from the study: Statistical testing detected no significant gap in CD8+ Simpson's diversity between patients and controls. Patients had around 28 CD8+ CDR3 sequences in common with controls (the shared set).

Material: sorted CD4+, CD8+, or CD8+CD57+ T cells (not recorded which) from PBMCs. This rearrangement joins TRBV27 to TRBJ2-1, with D perhaps matching TRBD1 (5 bases). This sequence was found in a human donor in good health, serving as a control. The CDR3 region has the DNA TGTGCCAGCATCGGATGGGGCCCCCACAATGAGCAGTTCTTC. It encodes CASIGWGPHNEQFF.